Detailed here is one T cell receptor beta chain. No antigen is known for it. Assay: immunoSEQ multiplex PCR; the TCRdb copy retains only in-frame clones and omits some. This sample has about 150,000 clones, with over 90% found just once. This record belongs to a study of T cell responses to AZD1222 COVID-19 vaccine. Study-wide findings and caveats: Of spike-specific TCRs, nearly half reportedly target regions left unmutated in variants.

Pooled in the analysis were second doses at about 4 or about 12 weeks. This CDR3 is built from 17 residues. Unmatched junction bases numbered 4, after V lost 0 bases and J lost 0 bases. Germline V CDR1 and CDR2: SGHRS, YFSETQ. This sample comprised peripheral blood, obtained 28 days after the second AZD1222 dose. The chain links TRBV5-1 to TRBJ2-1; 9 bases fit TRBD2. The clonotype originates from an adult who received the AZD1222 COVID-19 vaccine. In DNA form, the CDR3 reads TGCGCCAGCAGCTTGGTTAGCGGGGGTGTCTCCTACAATGAGCAGTTCTTC. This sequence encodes CASSLVSGGVSYNEQFF.